The source of this T cell receptor beta chain is a study of blood T cell repertoires in COVID-19. Study overall: T cells, B-cell-depleted T cells, or PBMCs provided the cDNA or gDNA that served as material.

TCRdb keeps only in-frame clones here, not all; method: immunoSEQ multiplex PCR. This table has some 290,000 clones, under 90% appearing once. V gave up 4 bases and J gave up 2 bases, with 15 bases separating them. CDR1 MNHEY and CDR2 SVGEGT come from the germline V gene. The CDR3 extends over 16 amino acids. Participants, roughly 18 to 89 years old, spanned fewer than 30 US areas. Clinical history as reported by participants underpinned cohort assignment. Donors in Cohort 3 counted as recovered after two negative PCRs, clearance, or symptom resolution. This sequence was found in a woman aged 25 to 39 who had recovered from COVID-19. The genes are TRBV6-2 or TRBV6-3 and TRBJ1-5; possible D gene TRBD1, 6 bases. The sample taken for sequencing was PBMCs or T cells enriched from blood (not recorded which). The CDR3 DNA follows: TGTGCCAGCAGTTCCCGAGGCAGGGGTGGCAATCAGCCCCAGCATTTT. Translating it yields CASSSRGRGGNQPQHF.